A single T cell receptor (beta chain) is shown here with its context. Per the study methods: Amplification of reference gene primers provided the estimated nucleated cell counts. Method: immunoSEQ multiplex PCR; TCRdb's copy keeps in-frame clones and lacks some. The DNA was the basis for D and trimming; V, J and clone size are from that table. The profile shows about 140,000 clones, 87% of them singletons. In germline, CDR1 is LGHNT, CDR2 FRNRAP. The CDR3 spans 15 residues. The V end lost 4 bases, the J end lost 1 base, and 13 bases lay between the germline ends. The data originate from a study of blood T cell repertoires in COVID-19. Study overall: The cDNA or gDNA used as material had been derived from T cells, B-cell-depleted T cells, or PBMCs.

The TCR comes from a human donor in a cohort sampled during active COVID-19. The sequenced material came from peripheral blood. This chain joins TRBV12-5 and TRBJ1-1, with D possibly being TRBD1 (6 bases). CDR3 in DNA: TGTGCTAGTGGTTGGCGGACAGATACGAACACTGAAGCTTTCTTT. As protein: CASGWRTDTNTEAFF.